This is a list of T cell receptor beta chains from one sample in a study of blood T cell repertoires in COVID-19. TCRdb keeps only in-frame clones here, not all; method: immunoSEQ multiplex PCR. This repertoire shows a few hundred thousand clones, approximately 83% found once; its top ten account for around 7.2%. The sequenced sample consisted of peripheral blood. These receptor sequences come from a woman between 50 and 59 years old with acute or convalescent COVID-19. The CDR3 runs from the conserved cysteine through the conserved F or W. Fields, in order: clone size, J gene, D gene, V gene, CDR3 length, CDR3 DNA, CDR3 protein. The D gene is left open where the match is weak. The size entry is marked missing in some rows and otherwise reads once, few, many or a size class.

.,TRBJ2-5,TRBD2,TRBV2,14,TGTGCCAGCACCCCTCCTAGCGGGGCTGAGACCCAGTACTTC,CASTPPSGAETQYF
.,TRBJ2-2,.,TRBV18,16,TGTGCCAGCTCACCCCACCCCCCTACGAACACCGGGGAGCTGTTTTTT,CASSPHPPTNTGELFF
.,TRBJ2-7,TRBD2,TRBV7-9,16,TGTGCCAGCAGCTCCCTGACTAGCGGGAGGGTCTACGAGCAGTACTTC,CASSSLTSGRVYEQYF
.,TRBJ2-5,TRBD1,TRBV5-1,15,TGCGCCAGCACCCCCTCCCACAGGGGTGAAGAGACCCAGTACTTC,CASTPSHRGEETQYF
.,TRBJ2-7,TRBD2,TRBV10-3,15,TGTGCCTCCTGTAGGGGGACTAGCGCCACCTACGAGCAGTACTTC,CASCRGTSATYEQYF
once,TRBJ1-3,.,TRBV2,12,TGTGCCAGCAAGATAGAGTCGAACACCATATATTTT,CASKIESNTIYF
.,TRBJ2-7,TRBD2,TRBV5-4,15,TGTGCCAGCAGCTTGTCGGGACTAGCTTCCTACGAGCAGTACTTC,CASSLSGLASYEQYF
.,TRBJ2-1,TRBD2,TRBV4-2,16,TGTGCCAGCAGCCAAGAAACCCTAGCGGGGAACAATGAGCAGTTCTTC,CASSQETLAGNNEQFF
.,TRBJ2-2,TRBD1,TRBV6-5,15,TGTGCCAGCAGAGCCGGGACAGGGAACACCGGGGAGCTGTTTTTT,CASRAGTGNTGELFF
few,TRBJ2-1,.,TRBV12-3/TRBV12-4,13,TGTGCCAGCAGTTCGTTCGGGGGCAATGAGCAGTTCTTC,CASSSFGGNEQFF
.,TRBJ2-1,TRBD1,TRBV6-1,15,TGTGCCAGCAGTCCCCCGCGACAGGGGTCCGGTGAGCAGTTCTTC,CASSPPRQGSGEQFF
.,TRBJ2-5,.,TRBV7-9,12,TGTGCCAGCAGCCCCAGCCAAGAGACCCAGTACTTC,CASSPSQETQYF
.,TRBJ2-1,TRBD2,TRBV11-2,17,TGTGCCAGCAGCTTAGATTTGGCCGGGGGGACTTACAATGAGCAGTTCTTC,CASSLDLAGGTYNEQFF
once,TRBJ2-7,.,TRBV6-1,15,TGTGCCAGCAGTGAAAGGACTTCTCACGCCTACGAGCAGTACTTC,CASSERTSHAYEQYF
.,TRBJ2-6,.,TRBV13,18,TGTGCCAGCAGCCCCGGACTTACCCTGTTCTCTGGGGCCAACGTCCTGACTTTC,CASSPGLTLFSGANVLTF
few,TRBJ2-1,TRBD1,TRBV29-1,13,TGCAGCGGAGATTACAGGGGGTTCAATGAGCAGTTCTTC,CSGDYRGFNEQFF
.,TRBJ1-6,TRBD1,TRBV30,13,TGTGCCAGAAGACAGGGGGCGCAGGCTCCCCTCCACTTT,CARRQGAQAPLHF
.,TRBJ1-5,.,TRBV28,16,TGTGCCATCAAAAGTAGTAGTGGAGCCGGCAATCAGCCCCAGCATTTT,CAIKSSSGAGNQPQHF
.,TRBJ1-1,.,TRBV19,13,TGTGCCAGTAGTAATACACGGAACACTGAAGCTTTCTTT,CASSNTRNTEAFF
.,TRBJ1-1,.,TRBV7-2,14,TGTGCCAGCAGCTTTGTTGGGCGGAACACTGAAGCTTTCTTT,CASSFVGRNTEAFF
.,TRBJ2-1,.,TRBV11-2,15,TGTGCCAGCAGCCGCGACATAATGGGGCGCAATGAGCAGTTCTTC,CASSRDIMGRNEQFF
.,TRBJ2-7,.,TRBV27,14,TGTGCCAGCAGTTTACGCGGGACTGTCTACGAGCAGTACTTC,CASSLRGTVYEQYF
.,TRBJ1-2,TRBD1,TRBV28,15,TGTGCCAGCAGTTTAGGGACAGGGGATATAGGTGGCTACACCTTC,CASSLGTGDIGGYTF
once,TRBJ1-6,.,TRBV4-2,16,TGTGCCAGCAGCCAAGTGTCGGGGTATGCTGATTCACCCCTCCACTTT,CASSQVSGYADSPLHF
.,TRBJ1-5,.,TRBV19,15,TGTGCCAGTAGTATCAGGGCAGGTCCCATGATATCCCAGCATTTT,CASSIRAGPMISQHF
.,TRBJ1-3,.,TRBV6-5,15,TGTGCCAGCAGTAAAATACAGGTCTCTGGAGACACCATATATTTT,CASSKIQVSGDTIYF
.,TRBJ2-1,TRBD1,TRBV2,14,TGTGCCAGTATACAGGGGCCCCCGTACAATGAGCAGTTCTTC,CASIQGPPYNEQFF
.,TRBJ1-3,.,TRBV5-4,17,TGTGCCAGCAGCTTGTACGACAGGCTGACCTCTGGAAACACCATATATTTT,CASSLYDRLTSGNTIYF
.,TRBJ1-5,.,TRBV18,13,TGTGCCAGCTCACAGGACATTGATCAGCCCCAGCATTTT,CASSQDIDQPQHF
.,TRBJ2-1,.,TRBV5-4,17,TGTGCCAGCAGCTTGGGGCAGGAATCGACATCCTACAATGAGCAGTTCTTC,CASSLGQESTSYNEQFF
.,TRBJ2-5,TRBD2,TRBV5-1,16,TGCGCCAGCAGCGCCCCGGGACTAGCGGGGCAAGAGACCCAGTACTTC,CASSAPGLAGQETQYF
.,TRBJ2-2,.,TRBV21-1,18,TGTGCCAGGACCCAACAACAGGGGCCAAATACTAACACCGGGGAGCTGTTTTTT,CARTQQQGPNTNTGELFF
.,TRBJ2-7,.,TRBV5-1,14,TGCGCCAGCAATCCGGAGACAGGCGGCTACGAGCAGTACTTC,CASNPETGGYEQYF
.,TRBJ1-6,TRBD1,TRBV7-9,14,TGTGCCAGCAGCCAGGGACAGCAACATTCACCCCTCCACTTT,CASSQGQQHSPLHF
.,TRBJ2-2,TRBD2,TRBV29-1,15,TGCAGCGTTGACGATCCACTAGCGGGGGCCGGGGAGCTGTTTTTT,CSVDDPLAGAGELFF
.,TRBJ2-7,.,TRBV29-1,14,TGCAGCGTTGAACTGCAGGGTAGGGCCTACGAGCAGTACTTC,CSVELQGRAYEQYF
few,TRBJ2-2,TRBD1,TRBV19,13,TGTGCCAGTGGACAGGGCATGACCGGGGAGCTGTTTTTT,CASGQGMTGELFF
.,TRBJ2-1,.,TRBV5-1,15,TGCGCCAGCAGCGCCCCCGGGACAAATTACAATGAGCAGTTCTTC,CASSAPGTNYNEQFF
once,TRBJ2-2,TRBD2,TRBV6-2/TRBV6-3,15,TGTGCCAGCAGTTACGGGACTAGTTGGACCGGGGAGCTGTTTTTT,CASSYGTSWTGELFF
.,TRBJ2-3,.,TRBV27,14,TGTGCCAGCAGTTTAACGGGGAATGCAGATACGCAGTATTTT,CASSLTGNADTQYF
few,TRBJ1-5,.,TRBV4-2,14,TGTGCCAGCAGCCAAGAAGCTGGCAATCAGCCCCAGCATTTT,CASSQEAGNQPQHF
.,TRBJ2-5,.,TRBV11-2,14,TGTGCCAGCAGCGCTACAGGGCGGGGGGAGACCCAGTACTTC,CASSATGRGETQYF
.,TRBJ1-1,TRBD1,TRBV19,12,TGTGCCAGTAGTATAGACACACAGGGGACTTTCTTT,CASSIDTQGTFF
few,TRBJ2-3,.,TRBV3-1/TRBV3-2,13,TGTGCCAGCAGCCAAGGGGGGGCAGATACGCAGTATTTT,CASSQGGADTQYF
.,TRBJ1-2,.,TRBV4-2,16,TGTGCCAGCAGCCAAGTGGGGGGGGCTTTGGACTATGGCTACACCTTC,CASSQVGGALDYGYTF
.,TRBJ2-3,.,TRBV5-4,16,TGTGCCAGCAGCCCGGAAGCGACTCGGAGTGGGGATACGCAGTATTTT,CASSPEATRSGDTQYF